This entry describes one TCR beta chain. The authors' processing: Reference gene primer amplification gave estimated nucleated cell counts. Produced via immunoSEQ multiplex PCR; TCRdb's table is partial and in-frame only. That table furnishes V, J and clone size, whereas the DNA furnished D and trimming. The sample lists 130,000 to 150,000 clones, more than 75% occurring once. This record belongs to a study of blood T cell repertoires in COVID-19. Overall study context: The samples span acute and convalescent COVID-19 from the United States, Italy and Spain. Sources were T cells, B-cell-depleted T cells, or PBMCs; the material itself was cDNA or gDNA.

The CDR3 is 15 residues long. CDR1 and CDR2 (germline): SNHLY, FYNNEI. V shed 6 bases, J shed 2 bases, and the junction held 7 bases outside the gene matches. The sequenced material came from peripheral blood. The chain uses TRBV2 and TRBJ1-5; 7 bases align to TRBD1. This sequence was found in an elderly man with acute or convalescent COVID-19. The CDR3 bases are TGTGCCAGCAGGGAAACAGGGGTCGGCAATCAGCCCCAGCATTTT. Protein product: CASRETGVGNQPQHF.